The next 20 T cell receptor beta chains were all read from a single sample in a study of blood T cell repertoires in COVID-19. Generated by immunoSEQ multiplex PCR, the TCRdb table keeps only in-frame clones and is missing some. The table records about 80,000 clones, about 83% of them present only once. The source material was peripheral blood. These receptors all come from a human donor in a cohort sampled during active COVID-19.

The V gene is TRBV28, the J gene TRBJ2-7; 12 bases match TRBD1. The CDR3 has 15 amino acids. V shed 5 bases, J shed 7 bases, and the junction held 9 bases outside the gene matches. Per germline, CDR1 MDHEN and CDR2 SYDVKM. Here the CDR3 DNA reads TGTGCCAGCAGTACGCCGGGACAGGGGGCGAAAGAGCAGTACTTC. This sequence encodes CASSTPGQGAKEQYF.

V usage is TRBV5-8 and J usage is TRBJ1-2; 9 nucleotides line up with TRBD1. V dropped 3 bases and J dropped 3; count of bases not matched to a gene: 9. The length of the CDR3 is 16 residues. Germline CDR1 is SGHTS and CDR2 is YDEGEE. Written as DNA, the CDR3 is TGTGCCAGCAGCTCCCGGACAGGGGTATGGTACTATGGCTACACCTTC. It encodes CASSSRTGVWYYGYTF.

V and J are TRBV19 and TRBJ2-5; 7 bases fit TRBD1. With 8 bases clipped from V and 5 bases from J, the junction kept 11 bases outside the gene matches. This CDR3 has 14 residues. The V gene's germline CDR1 is LNHDA and CDR2 SQIVND (reference sequence). CDR3 amino acids: CASSYRGMGETQYF. Here the CDR3 DNA reads TGTGCCAGTTCTTACAGGGGTATGGGGGAGACCCAGTACTTC.

This chain links TRBV5-1 with TRBJ2-7; 12 bases line up with TRBD2. Per the germline V gene, CDR1 is SGHRS and CDR2 is YFSETQ. The CDR3 is 16 amino acids. Trimming took 4 bases from V and 7 from J; bases not matched to a gene: 12. The CDR3 region has the DNA TGCGCCAGCAGCACCCTACTAGCGGGGGGCCTCGGGGAGCAGTACTTC. Translated: CASSTLLAGGLGEQYF.

J is TRBJ2-1 and V is TRBV6-4; D might be TRBD1 (6 bases). The CDR3 is made up of 17 amino acids. Germline-derived CDR1 and CDR2 are MRHNA and SNTAGT. The V end lost 0 bases, the J end lost 1 base, and 13 bases lay between the germline ends. The CDR3 DNA reads TGTGCCAGCAGTGACTCGCTATCACAGGGATCCTACAATGAGCAGTTCTTC. Translating gives CASSDSLSQGSYNEQFF.

The chain combines TRBV11-3 with TRBJ2-5, with TRBD2 as a possible D gene (5 bases). Germline CDR1 SGHNT, CDR2 YENEEA. The CDR3 consists of 13 residues. Trimming shortened V by 5 bases and J by 9 bases, and 16 bases separated the two germline ends. CDR3 sequence (DNA): TGTGCCAGCAGCCGAGCCCCCGGCGGGTCCCAGTACTTC. Translated, it gives CASSRAPGGSQYF.

The table lists this clone with a few counts. The rearrangement links TRBV28 to TRBJ1-1; 7 bases map to TRBD1. The V gene's germline CDR1 is MDHEN and CDR2 SYDVKM. The CDR3 covers 12 residues. V trimming: 5 bases; J trimming: 12 bases; junction bases outside the gene matches: 9. Here the CDR3 reads CASSPRDSGTFF. CDR3 sequence (DNA): TGTGCCAGCAGTCCCAGGGACAGTGGAACTTTCTTT.

The chain employs TRBV11-2 and TRBJ2-7; TRBD2 matches at 14 bases. The CDR3 extends over 16 amino acids. With 6 bases clipped from V and 0 bases from J, the junction kept 4 bases outside the gene matches. Looked up from germline, CDR1 is SGHAT and CDR2 is FQNNGV. CDR3 protein: CASSWTSGGTSYEQYF. The CDR3 DNA is TGTGCCAGCAGTTGGACTAGCGGGGGGACCTCCTACGAGCAGTACTTC.

This clone has only a few counts. The chain combines TRBV18 with TRBJ1-5; unclear D gene. This CDR3 spans 13 amino acids. V was clipped by 5 bases and J by 5 bases, with 10 bases between them. CDR1 is KGHSH, CDR2 LQKENI, per germline. The CDR3 region has the DNA TGTGCCAGCTCAGAGGGATTGGATCAGCCCCAGCATTTT. Translation gives CASSEGLDQPQHF.

The chain uses TRBV19 and TRBJ2-5; D ambiguous. V lost 5 bases to trimming and J lost 3 bases, with 13 bases between them. The CDR3 spans 14 residues. Germline V lookup: CDR1 LNHDA, CDR2 SQIVND (reference sequence). The CDR3 spells CASSQDSLKETQYF. The CDR3 DNA reads TGTGCCAGTAGTCAAGACTCGTTAAAAGAGACCCAGTACTTC. Complete variable domain (other parts from reference TRBV19 and TRBJ2-5): DGGITQSPKYLFRKEGQNVTLSCEQNLNHDAMYWYRQDPGQGLRLIYYSQIVNDFQKGDIAEGYSVSREKKESFPLTVTSAQKNPTAFYLCASSQDSLKETQYFGPGTRLLVL.

This sequence joins TRBV5-1 and TRBJ1-2; D unresolved. The CDR3 is 15 residues long. Germline CDR1 and CDR2: SGHRS and YFSETQ. The V and J ends lost 0 bases and 6 bases respectively, with 15 bases between them. The CDR3 spells CASSLVRGREDGYTF. CDR3 DNA sequence: TGCGCCAGCAGCTTGGTACGGGGTAGGGAAGATGGCTACACCTTC.

The chain joins TRBV7-2 to TRBJ1-1; 8 bases are a match to TRBD1. Germline V gene data show CDR1 as SGHTA and CDR2 as FQGNSA. The CDR3 is 16 amino acids. Germline trimming cut 5 bases from V and 1 base from J; bases unmatched to any gene: 9. The CDR3 DNA follows: TGTGCCAGCAGCACTAGATGGACAGGGCGGAACACTGAAGCTTTCTTT. It yields the protein CASSTRWTGRNTEAFF. Full variable domain (missing parts from reference TRBV7-2 and TRBJ1-1): GAGVSQSPSNKVTEKGKDVELRCDPISGHTALYWYRQSLGQGLEFLIYFQGNSAPDKSGLPSDRFSAERTGGSVSTLTIQRTQQEDSAVYLCASSTRWTGRNTEAFFGQGTRLTVV.

V gene TRBV29-1 combines with J gene TRBJ1-1; D uncertain. The ends were cut back, 4 bases at V and 5 bases at J, with 8 bases in the middle. CDR1 is SQVTM, CDR2 ANQGSEA, per germline. The CDR3 contains 11 residues. The DNA for the CDR3 is TGCAGCGTTGGGGCGGGTACTGAAGCTTTCTTT. This sequence encodes CSVGAGTEAFF.

The chain has TRBV6-5 and TRBJ2-3, with TRBD1 matching over 9 bases. Germline V CDR1 and CDR2: MNHEY, SVGAGI. The trim removed 6 bases at V and 2 bases at J, leaving 6 bases unmatched. The CDR3 is 15 residues long. As DNA, the CDR3 is TGTGCCAGCAGAAAGGGACAGGGTGACACAGATACGCAGTATTTT. Protein sequence: CASRKGQGDTDTQYF.

The chain has TRBV3-1 (or the pseudogene TRBV3-2) and TRBJ2-1; D not certain. Between the trimmed V and J ends, which lost 2 bases and 9 bases, there was a span of 5 bases. The germline gives CDR1 LGHDT, CDR2 YNNKEL (reference sequence). The CDR3 totals 11 residues. Here the CDR3 DNA reads TGTGCCAGCAGCCAAATTAGTGAGCAGTTCTTC. This translates into CASSQISEQFF.

The genes are TRBV5-1 and TRBJ2-2; TRBD1 aligns across 9 bases. The germline V gene has CDR1 SGHRS and CDR2 YFSETQ. J lost 1 base, V lost 4 bases, and 5 bases had no gene match. CDR3 length: 16 residues. The CDR3 DNA follows: TGCGCCAGCAGCCTGGTGGGACAGGGGAACACCGGGGAGCTGTTTTTT. It translates to CASSLVGQGNTGELFF.

The CDR3 coding sequence is TGTGCCAGCAGCTCCCACACTAGCGCCTACGAGCAGTACTTC. It translates to CASSSHTSAYEQYF. The chain uses TRBV7-2 and TRBJ2-7; 7 bases map to TRBD2. The germline CDR1 and CDR2 sequences are SGHTA and FQGNSA. This CDR3 region has 14 residues. Trimming at V came to 4 bases and at J to 2 bases, leaving 5 bases not matched to a gene.

This chain links TRBV4-1 with TRBJ2-7, with D unresolved. CDR1 MGHRA and CDR2 YSYEKL come from the germline V gene. The germline V and J ends were trimmed by 0 bases and 1 base, with 10 bases remaining between them. This CDR3 is built from 15 residues. DNA for the CDR3: TGCGCCAGCAGCCAAGATCCTACCGGGTCCTACGAGCAGTACTTC. It yields the protein CASSQDPTGSYEQYF.

This rearrangement joins TRBV3-1 (or the pseudogene TRBV3-2) to TRBJ2-5; perhaps TRBD2 as D (5 bases). This CDR3 is built from 13 residues. With 4 bases removed from V and 9 bases from J, the gap between germline ends came to 15 bases. Germline CDR1 LGHDT, CDR2 YNNKEL (reference sequence). The CDR3 nucleotides are TGTGCCAGCAGCCCTATTAGCGATGGACCCCAGTACTTC. Residues: CASSPISDGPQYF.

To note about this clone: One junction end disagrees with the germline gene, perhaps due to a read error. This chain links TRBV7-9 with TRBJ1-6; 11 positions agree with TRBD1. Germline values: CDR1 SEHNR, CDR2 FQNEAQ (reference sequence). CDR3 length: 15 residues. CDR3 nucleotide sequence: TGTGCCAGCAGCCAGGGACAGGGGGGAAATTCATCCCTCCACTTT. Translating it yields CASSQGQGGNSSLHF.